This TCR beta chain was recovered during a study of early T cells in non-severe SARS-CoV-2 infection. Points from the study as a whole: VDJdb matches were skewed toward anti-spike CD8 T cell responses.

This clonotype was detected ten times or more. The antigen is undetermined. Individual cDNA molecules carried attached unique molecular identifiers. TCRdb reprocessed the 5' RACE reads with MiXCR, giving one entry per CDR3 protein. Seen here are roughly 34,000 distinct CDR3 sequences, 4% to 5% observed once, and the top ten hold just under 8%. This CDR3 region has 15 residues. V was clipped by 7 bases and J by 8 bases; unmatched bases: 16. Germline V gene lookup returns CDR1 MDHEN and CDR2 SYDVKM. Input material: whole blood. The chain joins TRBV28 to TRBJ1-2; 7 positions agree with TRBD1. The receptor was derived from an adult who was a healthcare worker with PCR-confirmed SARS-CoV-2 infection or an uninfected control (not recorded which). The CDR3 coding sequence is TGTGCCAGCATTCCGAGCACGGGAGGGGGCGGAGGCTACACCTTC. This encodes CASIPSTGGGGGYTF.